The next 7 T cell receptor beta chains were all read from a single sample in a study of chemoradiotherapy in HPV16-positive cancers. Measured with immunoSEQ multiplex PCR; TCRdb has only the in-frame clones, and not every one. The sample lists roughly 12,000 clones, 55% to 70% occurring once. The sample was acquired from a patient who underwent chemoradiotherapy. The source of these receptors is a human donor with HPV-associated anogenital cancer.

The J gene is TRBJ1-5, the V gene TRBV18, with TRBD1 identical over 8 bases. Germline values: CDR1 KGHSH, CDR2 LQKENI. This CDR3 has 15 residues. J gave up 5 bases and V 3 bases, and 6 bases lay outside the gene matches. CDR3 bases: TGTGCCAGCTCACCCCGGACAGGGTCTGATCAGCCCCAGCATTTT. As protein: CASSPRTGSDQPQHF. Using reference TRBV18 and TRBJ1-5 for the parts outside the CDR3, the full variable domain is NAGVMQNPRHLVRRRGQEARLRCSPMKGHSHVYWYRQLPEEGLKFMVYLQKENIIDESGMPKERFSAEFPKEGPSILRIQQVVRGDSAAYFCASSPRTGSDQPQHFGDGTRLSIL.

In this sample, this clone turned up once. The chain carries TRBV15 and TRBJ1-2; D gene ambiguous. Germline V lookup: CDR1 LNHNV, CDR2 YYDKDF (reference sequence). The CDR3 has 13 residues. V gave up 6 bases and J gave up 0 bases, with 8 bases separating them. The CDR3 loop is CATRQMTNYGYTF. The CDR3 DNA follows: TGTGCCACCAGACAGATGACTAACTATGGCTACACCTTC.

The V gene is TRBV10-1, the J gene TRBJ2-3, with a tentative D call TRBD1 (6 bases). CDR3 length: 14 residues. CDR1 is WNHNN and CDR2 is SYGVQD in the germline V gene (reference sequence). V gave up 6 bases and J gave up 1 base, with 11 bases separating them. In nucleotides, the CDR3 is TGCGCCAGCAGCGTTTCAGGGGGCACAGATACGCAGTATTTT. This encodes CASSVSGGTDTQYF.

The rearrangement links TRBV18 to TRBJ2-6; D unclear. The CDR3 loop spans 12 amino acids. The germline CDR1 and CDR2 sequences are KGHSH and LQKENI. The V and J ends lost 8 bases and 4 bases respectively, with 6 bases between them. In nucleotides, the CDR3 is TGTGCCAGCCAAGAAGGGGCCAACGTCCTGACTTTC. Protein: CASQEGANVLTF.

The chain uses TRBV5-6 and TRBJ1-6; 10 nucleotides match TRBD1. The germline V gene encodes CDR1 SGHDT and CDR2 YYEEEE. The CDR3 covers 17 residues. Germline trimming cut 3 bases from V and 7 bases from J; bases unmatched to any gene: 10. The CDR3 DNA reads as TGTGCCAGCAGCTCGACCCGGGACAGGGGATCGAATTCACCCCTCCACTTT. The encoded protein is CASSSTRDRGSNSPLHF.

V usage is TRBV5-1 and J usage is TRBJ2-5, with D unclear. Germline CDR1 reads SGHRS; CDR2 reads YFSETQ. V was cut by 1 base and J by 5 bases, with 9 bases left in between. There are 13 residues in the CDR3. DNA for the CDR3: TGCGCCAGCAGCTTGACGGGTCGGGAGACCCAGTACTTC. Its protein product is CASSLTGRETQYF. Variable domain in full (rest from reference TRBV5-1 and TRBJ2-5): KAGVTQTPRYLIKTRGQQVTLSCSPISGHRSVSWYQQTPGQGLQFLFEYFSETQRNKGNFPGRFSGRQFSNSRSEMNVSTLELGDSALYLCASSLTGRETQYFGPGTRLLVL.

This clone was counted a few times. V usage is TRBV4-2 and J usage is TRBJ2-2; 11 nucleotides line up with TRBD2. V gave up 0 bases and J gave up 3 bases; unmatched junction bases: 9. CDR1 LGHNA and CDR2 YNFKEQ come from the germline V gene. CDR3 size: 19 residues. The CDR3 bases are TGTGCCAGCAGCCAAGAAGGGACTAGCGGTTATCTGTACACCGGGGAGCTGTTTTTT. It yields the protein CASSQEGTSGYLYTGELFF.